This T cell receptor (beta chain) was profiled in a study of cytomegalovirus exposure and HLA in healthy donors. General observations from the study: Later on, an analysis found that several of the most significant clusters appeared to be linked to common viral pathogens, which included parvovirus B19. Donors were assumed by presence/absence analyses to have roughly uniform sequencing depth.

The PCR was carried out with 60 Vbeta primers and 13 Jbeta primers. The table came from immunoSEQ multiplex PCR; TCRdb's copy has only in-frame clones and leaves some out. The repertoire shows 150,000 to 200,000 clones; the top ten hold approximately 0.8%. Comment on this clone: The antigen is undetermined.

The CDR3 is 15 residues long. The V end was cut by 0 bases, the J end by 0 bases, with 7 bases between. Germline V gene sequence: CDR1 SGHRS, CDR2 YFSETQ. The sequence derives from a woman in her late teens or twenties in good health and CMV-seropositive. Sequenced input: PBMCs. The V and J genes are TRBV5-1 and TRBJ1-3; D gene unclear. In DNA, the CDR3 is TGCGCCAGCAGCTTGGGGAGGGTCTCTGGAAACACCATATATTTT. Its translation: CASSLGRVSGNTIYF.